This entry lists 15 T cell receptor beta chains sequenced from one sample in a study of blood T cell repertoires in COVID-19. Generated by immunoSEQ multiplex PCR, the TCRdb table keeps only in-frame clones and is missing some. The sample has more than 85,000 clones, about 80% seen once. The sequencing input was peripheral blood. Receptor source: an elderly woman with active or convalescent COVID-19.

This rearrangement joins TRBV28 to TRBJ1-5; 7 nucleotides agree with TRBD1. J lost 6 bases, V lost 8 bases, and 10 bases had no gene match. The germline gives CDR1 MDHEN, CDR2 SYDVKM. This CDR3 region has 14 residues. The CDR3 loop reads CASSNYRGGQPQHF. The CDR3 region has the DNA TGTGCCAGCTCGAATTACAGGGGTGGTCAGCCCCAGCATTTT.

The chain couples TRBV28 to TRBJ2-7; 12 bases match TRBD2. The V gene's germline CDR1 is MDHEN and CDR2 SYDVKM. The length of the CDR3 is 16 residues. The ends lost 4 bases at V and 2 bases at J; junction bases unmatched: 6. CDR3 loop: CASSSPSGRAPYEQYF. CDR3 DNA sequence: TGTGCCAGCAGTTCCCCTAGCGGGAGGGCCCCCTACGAGCAGTACTTC.

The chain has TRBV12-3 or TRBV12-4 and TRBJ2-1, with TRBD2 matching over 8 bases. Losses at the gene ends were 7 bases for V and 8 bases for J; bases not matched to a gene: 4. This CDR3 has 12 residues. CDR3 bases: TGTGCCAGCACTGTGACTAGCGATGAGCAGTTCTTC. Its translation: CASTVTSDEQFF.

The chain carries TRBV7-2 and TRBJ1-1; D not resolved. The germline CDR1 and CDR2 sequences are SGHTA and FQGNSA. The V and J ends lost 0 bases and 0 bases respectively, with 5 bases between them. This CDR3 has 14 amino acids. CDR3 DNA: TGTGCCAGCAGCTTAGCTTTCGTGAACACTGAAGCTTTCTTT. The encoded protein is CASSLAFVNTEAFF.

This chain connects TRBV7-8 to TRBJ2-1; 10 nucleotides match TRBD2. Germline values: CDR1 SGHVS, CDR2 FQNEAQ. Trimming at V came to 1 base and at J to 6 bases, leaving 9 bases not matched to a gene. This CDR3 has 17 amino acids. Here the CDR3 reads CASSLGGPAGGSNEQFF. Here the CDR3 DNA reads TGTGCCAGCAGCTTAGGGGGCCCAGCGGGAGGGAGCAATGAGCAGTTCTTC.

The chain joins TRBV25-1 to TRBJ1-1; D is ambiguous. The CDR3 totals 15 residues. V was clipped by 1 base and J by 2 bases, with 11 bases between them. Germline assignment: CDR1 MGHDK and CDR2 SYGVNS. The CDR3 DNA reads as TGTGCCAGCAGTGAATGTTGTGTCAGTAACACTGAAGCTTTCTTT. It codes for CASSECCVSNTEAFF. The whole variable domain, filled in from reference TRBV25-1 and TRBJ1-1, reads EADIYQTPRYLVIGTGKKITLECSQTMGHDKMYWYQQDPGMELHLIHYSYGVNSTEKGDLSSESTVSRIRTEHFPLTLESARPSHTSQYLCASSECCVSNTEAFFGQGTRLTVV.

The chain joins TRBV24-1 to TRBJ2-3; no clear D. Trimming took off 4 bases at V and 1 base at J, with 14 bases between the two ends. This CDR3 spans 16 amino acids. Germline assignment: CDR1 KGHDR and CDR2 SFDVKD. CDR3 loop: CATSDPAGQGTDTQYF. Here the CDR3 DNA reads TGTGCCACCAGTGACCCTGCCGGTCAAGGCACAGATACGCAGTATTTT.

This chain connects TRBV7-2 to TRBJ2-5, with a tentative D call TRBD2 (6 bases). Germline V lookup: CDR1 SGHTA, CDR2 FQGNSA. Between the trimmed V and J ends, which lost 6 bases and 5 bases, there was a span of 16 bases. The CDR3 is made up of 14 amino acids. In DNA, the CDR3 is TGTGCCAGCAGTAAGTCGCGGGGATCGGAGACCCAGTACTTC. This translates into CASSKSRGSETQYF.

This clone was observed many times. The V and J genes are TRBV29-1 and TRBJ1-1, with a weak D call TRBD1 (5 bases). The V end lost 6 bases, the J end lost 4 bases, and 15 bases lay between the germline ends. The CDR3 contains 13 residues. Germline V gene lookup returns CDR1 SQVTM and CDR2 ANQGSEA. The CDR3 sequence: CSVQGVLGTEAFF. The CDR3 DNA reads TGCAGCGTCCAGGGCGTCCTTGGCACTGAAGCTTTCTTT.

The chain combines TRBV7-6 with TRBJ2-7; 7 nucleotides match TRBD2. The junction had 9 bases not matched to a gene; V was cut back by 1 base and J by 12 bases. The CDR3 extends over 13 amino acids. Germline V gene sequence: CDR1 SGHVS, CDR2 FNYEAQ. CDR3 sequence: CASSLEGGSMLYF. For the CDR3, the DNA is TGTGCCAGCAGCTTAGAGGGCGGGAGTATGTTGTACTTC. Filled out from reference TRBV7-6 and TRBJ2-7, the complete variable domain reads GAGVSQSPRYKVTKRGQDVALRCDPISGHVSLYWYRQALGQGPEFLTYFNYEAQQDKSGLPNDRFSAERPEGSISTLTIQRTEQRDSAMYRCASSLEGGSMLYFGPGTRLTVT.

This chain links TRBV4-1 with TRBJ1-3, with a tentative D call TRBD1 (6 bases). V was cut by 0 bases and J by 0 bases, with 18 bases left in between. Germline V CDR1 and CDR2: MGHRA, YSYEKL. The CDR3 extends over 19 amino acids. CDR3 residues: CASSQEGAGTRFSGNTIYF. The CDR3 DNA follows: TGCGCCAGCAGCCAAGAAGGTGCCGGGACAAGATTCTCTGGAAACACCATATATTTT.

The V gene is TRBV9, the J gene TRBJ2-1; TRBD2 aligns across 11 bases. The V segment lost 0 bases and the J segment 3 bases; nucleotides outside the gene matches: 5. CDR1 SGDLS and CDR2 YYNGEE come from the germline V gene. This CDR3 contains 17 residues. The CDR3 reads CASSVGLAGGYYNEQFF. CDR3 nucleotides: TGTGCCAGCAGCGTAGGGCTAGCGGGAGGATACTACAATGAGCAGTTCTTC.

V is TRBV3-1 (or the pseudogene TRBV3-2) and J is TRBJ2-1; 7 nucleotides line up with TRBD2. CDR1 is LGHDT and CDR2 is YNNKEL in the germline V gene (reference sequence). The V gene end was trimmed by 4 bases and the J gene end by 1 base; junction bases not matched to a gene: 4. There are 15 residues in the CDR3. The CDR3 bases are TGTGCCAGCAGCCCCACTAGCGAATCCTACAATGAGCAGTTCTTC. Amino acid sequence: CASSPTSESYNEQFF.

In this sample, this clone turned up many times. In nucleotides, the CDR3 is TGTGCCAGCACGGGACTAGCGGGAGCCACCGGGGAGCTGTTTTTT. It encodes CASTGLAGATGELFF. This rearrangement joins TRBV7-2 to TRBJ2-2; TRBD2 matches 14 bases. With V trimmed by 7 bases and J by 4 bases, 2 bases remained unmatched. Germline loops: CDR1 SGHTA, CDR2 FQGNSA. This CDR3 has 15 amino acids. Filled out from reference TRBV7-2 and TRBJ2-2, the complete variable domain reads GAGVSQSPSNKVTEKGKDVELRCDPISGHTALYWYRQSLGQGLEFLIYFQGNSAPDKSGLPSDRFSAERTGGSVSTLTIQRTQQEDSAVYLCASTGLAGATGELFFGEGSRLTVL.

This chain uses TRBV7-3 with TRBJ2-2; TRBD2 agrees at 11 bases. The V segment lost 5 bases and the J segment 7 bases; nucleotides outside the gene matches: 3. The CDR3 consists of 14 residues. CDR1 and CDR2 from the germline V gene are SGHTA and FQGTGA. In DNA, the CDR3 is TGTGCCAGCAGCGTTCTAGCGGGAGGCGGGGAGCTGTTTTTT. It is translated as CASSVLAGGGELFF.